Described below is a single T cell receptor (beta chain) sequence and its context. What it binds is not known. V lost 10 bases and J lost 7, with 10 bases in between. The germline V gene encodes CDR1 LNHDA and CDR2 SQIVND (reference sequence). The CDR3 covers 11 residues. Every patient experienced relapse after autologous stem cell transplantation, and brentuximab vedotin exposure varied. When best responses were assessed, they were complete response, partial response or progressive disease. The data derive from a study of PD-1 blockade in classical Hodgkin lymphoma. Some clones are missing from TCRdb's copy, which holds only in-frame ones; the method was immunoSEQ multiplex PCR. In the table there are about 93,000 clones, around nine tenths of which are singletons. Findings and caveats of the study: Newly diagnosed patients were reported to exhibit reduced baseline TCR diversity relative to healthy donors.

This chain connects TRBV19 to TRBJ2-2, with D hard to call. The sequences come from peripheral blood mononuclear cells (PBMCs), collected before the second cycle of nivolumab. The clonotype originates from a human donor with classical Hodgkin lymphoma. CDR3 in amino acids: CAMNQGGELFF. DNA for the CDR3: TGTGCCATGAACCAAGGCGGGGAGCTGTTTTTT.